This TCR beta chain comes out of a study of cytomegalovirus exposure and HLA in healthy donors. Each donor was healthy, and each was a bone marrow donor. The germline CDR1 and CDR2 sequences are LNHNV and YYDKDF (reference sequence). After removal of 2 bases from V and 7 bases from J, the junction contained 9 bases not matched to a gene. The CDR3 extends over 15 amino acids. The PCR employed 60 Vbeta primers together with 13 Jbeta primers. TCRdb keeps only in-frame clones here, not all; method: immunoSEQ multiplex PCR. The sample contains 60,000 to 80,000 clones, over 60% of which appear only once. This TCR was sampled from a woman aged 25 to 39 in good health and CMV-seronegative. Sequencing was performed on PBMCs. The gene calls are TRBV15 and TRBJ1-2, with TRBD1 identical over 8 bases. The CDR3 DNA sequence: TGTGCCACCAGCAGACGGACAGGGAGCGCGGCTGGCTACACCTTC. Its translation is CATSRRTGSAAGYTF.